These 30 T cell receptor beta chains were all obtained from the same sample, sequenced in a study of blood T cells in healthy people across ages. A second PCR of 7 to 11 cycles used a sample-barcoded 5' primer and a J-beta primer mix. TCRdb re-called the 5' RACE reads through MiXCR, storing one row per CDR3 protein. The table records approximately 1,000,000 distinct CDR3 sequences, 35% to 55% of them present only once. Sequencing was performed on blood. All receptors come from a woman aged 55 to 70 in good health.

This clonotype was seen a handful of times. CDR3 loop: CASSRDRGAYNEQYF. In nucleotides, the CDR3 is TGTGCCAGCAGTCGGGACAGGGGAGCCTACAATGAGCAGTACTTC. The genes are TRBV6-2 or TRBV6-3 and TRBJ2-1; 10 bases fit TRBD1. The J call may be in error: the DNA end matches TRBJ2-7 better. Per the germline V gene, CDR1 is MNHEY and CDR2 is SVGEGT. The CDR3 sequence is 15 residues long.

The table lists this clonotype with many counts. The chain is built from TRBV29-1 and TRBJ2-1, with 8 bases that match TRBD2. The germline CDR1 and CDR2 sequences are SQVTM and ANQGSEA. V lost 3 bases to trimming and J lost 3 bases; unmatched junction nucleotides: 13. The CDR3 contains 17 residues. The CDR3 loop reads CSVEGLAGVPGYNEQFF. Here the CDR3 DNA reads TGCAGCGTTGAGGGTCTAGCGGGCGTACCAGGCTACAATGAGCAGTTCTTC.

The chain employs TRBV7-2 and TRBJ1-5; D may be TRBD1 (6 bases). CDR3 size: 20 residues. Germline loops: CDR1 SGHTA, CDR2 FQGNSA. V was trimmed by 4 bases and J by 0 bases, leaving 25 bases between them. The CDR3 region is CASSSPGQGPRDNSNQPQHF. The CDR3 DNA reads as TGTGCCAGCAGCTCTCCGGGACAAGGGCCCCGTGATAATAGCAATCAGCCCCAGCATTTT.

In its sample, this clonotype was seen a few times. The V call is TRBV7-3, the J call TRBJ2-6, with D uncertain. V was shortened by 8 bases and J by 4 bases, with 9 bases between the two germline ends. The germline V gene has CDR1 SGHTA and CDR2 FQGTGA. The length of the CDR3 is 13 residues. CDR3 residues: CASLSEGANVLTF. The DNA of the CDR3 is TGTGCCAGCCTGTCGGAAGGGGCCAACGTCCTGACTTTC.

The V call is TRBV6-1, the J call TRBJ2-4; 7 nucleotides align to TRBD1. TRBJ2-7 explains the end of the DNA better; the J call may be wrong. This CDR3 spans 17 amino acids. The germline CDR1 and CDR2 sequences are MNHNS and SASEGT. In DNA, the CDR3 is TGTGCCAGCAGTGAAGCGCTTTCAACAGGGGCAACATACGAGCAGTACTTC. Its protein is CASSEALSTGATYEQYF.

V gene TRBV3-1 combines with J gene TRBJ2-1; TRBD2 aligns across 7 bases. The germline gives CDR1 LGHDT, CDR2 YNNKEL (reference sequence). Trimming at V came to 1 base and at J to 2 bases, leaving 2 bases not matched to a gene. CDR3 length: 15 amino acids. The CDR3 DNA sequence: TGTGCCAGCAGCCAAGGGGGGGGGACCTACAATGAGCAGTTCTTC. It codes for CASSQGGGTYNEQFF.

This chain joins TRBV14 and TRBJ2-7; perhaps TRBD2 as D (5 bases). Per the germline V gene, CDR1 is SGHDN and CDR2 is FVKESK. The CDR3 runs to 21 residues. Trimming removed 4 bases from V and 4 bases from J, with 35 bases in between. CDR3 DNA sequence: TGTGCCAGCAGCCTGACTACGCCGGGATCTAATAGCCTACAGTCCGGTTACGAGCAGTACTTC. This encodes CASSLTTPGSNSLQSGYEQYF.

A note on this clonotype: The junction shows a germline mismatch at one end, possibly a read error. The chain carries TRBV7-2 and TRBJ2-1, with TRBD2 identical over 7 bases. The germline gives CDR1 SGHTA, CDR2 FQGNSA. CDR3 length equals 13 residues. The CDR3 nucleotides read TGTGTCAGCAGCTTTGGGGGGGACAATGAGCAGTTCTTC. Translated, it gives CVSSFGGDNEQFF.

The chain uses TRBV29-1 and TRBJ2-7; possible D gene TRBD1, 5 bases. This CDR3 spans 13 amino acids. The germline gives CDR1 SQVTM, CDR2 ANQGSEA. Trimming took off 1 base at V and 2 bases at J, with 9 bases between the two ends. In DNA form, the CDR3 reads TGCAGCGTTGAAGTAGGGGCAGCCTACGAGCAGTACTTC. This sequence encodes CSVEVGAAYEQYF.

This clonotype was observed a handful of times. The chain combines TRBV14 with TRBJ1-2, with 8 bases identical to TRBD1. CDR1 and CDR2 from the germline V gene are SGHDN and FVKESK. With V trimmed by 4 bases and J by 8 bases, 15 bases remained unmatched. The CDR3 contains 16 residues. CDR3 sequence (DNA): TGTGCCAGCAGCCTAAAAAGAACCGGGACAGGACGAGGCTACACCTTC. This codes for CASSLKRTGTGRGYTF.

The J gene is TRBJ1-6, the V gene TRBV20-1; D ambiguous. V shed 0 bases and J shed 0 bases, with 9 bases lying between them. CDR3 length: 16 amino acids. Per germline, CDR1 DFQATT and CDR2 SNEGSKA (reference sequence). The CDR3 region is CSARDLRTSYNSPLHF. The CDR3 nucleotides read TGCAGTGCTAGAGATCTCCGGACCTCCTATAATTCACCCCTCCACTTT.

This clonotype has more than one count but fewer than ten. The chain employs TRBV6-1 and TRBJ2-3; 7 nucleotides line up with TRBD2. The CDR3 loop spans 14 amino acids. The germline CDR1 and CDR2 sequences are MNHNS and SASEGT. With V trimmed by 7 bases and J by 1 base, 5 bases remained unmatched. CDR3 nucleotide sequence: TGTGCCAGCATTGAGGGAGGGGGCACAGATACGCAGTATTTT. This gives the protein CASIEGGGTDTQYF.

The chain uses TRBV19 and TRBJ2-1; 8 nucleotides match TRBD2. Germline CDR1 LNHDA, CDR2 SQIVND (reference sequence). The V segment lost 4 bases and the J segment 9 bases; nucleotides outside the gene matches: 11. The CDR3 sequence is 15 residues long. CDR3 nucleotide sequence: TGTGCCAGTAGTAAGGGACGAGCGGGAGAACGTGAGCAGTTCTTC. It is translated as CASSKGRAGEREQFF.

This sequence joins TRBV6-5 and TRBJ2-1; the match to TRBD2 covers 7 bases. V was clipped by 2 bases and J by 7 bases; unmatched bases: 5. The CDR3 is made up of 14 amino acids. Germline CDR1 reads MNHEY; CDR2 reads SVGAGI. Written as DNA, the CDR3 is TGTGCCAGCAGTTACGAGCGGGAAGGGAATGAGCAGTTCTTC. Amino acids: CASSYEREGNEQFF.

This clonotype has a handful of counts. V is TRBV28 and J is TRBJ2-7; D gene uncertain. The CDR3 sequence is 14 residues long. Germline V CDR1 and CDR2: MDHEN, SYDVKM. V was pared by 2 bases and J by 3 bases, with 11 bases between. The CDR3 coding sequence is TGTGCCAGCAGTTTAGTTAGGGTCCACTACGAGCAGTACTTC. This encodes CASSLVRVHYEQYF.

This sequence joins TRBV12-3 or TRBV12-4 and TRBJ1-5; 7 bases map to TRBD1. The CDR3 runs to 15 residues. Trimming cost V 6 bases and J 2 bases; bases outside gene matches: 7. CDR3 nucleotide sequence: TGTGCCAGCAGGCAGACAGGGATAGGCAATCAGCCCCAGCATTTT. This encodes CASRQTGIGNQPQHF.

This clonotype was seen a single time. This chain links TRBV5-4 with TRBJ1-4; no clear D. The V end was cut by 3 bases, the J end by 8 bases, with 11 bases between. CDR1 SGHNT and CDR2 YYREEE come from the germline V gene (reference sequence). This CDR3 region has 13 residues. The CDR3: CASSCGGWEKLFF. CDR3 DNA sequence: TGTGCCAGCAGCTGCGGAGGGTGGGAAAAACTGTTTTTT.

This clonotype was seen repeatedly, ten times or more. The chain is built from TRBV4-1 and TRBJ2-7; a possible D gene is TRBD2 (5 bases). This CDR3 comprises 14 residues. Germline CDR1 and CDR2: MGHRA and YSYEKL. V was shortened by 0 bases and J by 3 bases, with 9 bases between the two germline ends. The CDR3 here is CASSQDGSLYEQYF. The CDR3 DNA reads as TGCGCCAGCAGCCAAGATGGGAGCCTCTACGAGCAGTACTTC.

This chain joins TRBV7-8 and TRBJ2-5; the match to TRBD2 covers 7 bases. CDR3 size: 15 residues. V shed 3 bases, J shed 5 bases, and the junction held 9 bases outside the gene matches. CDR1 is SGHVS and CDR2 is FQNEAQ in the germline V gene. CDR3 protein: CASSFGGTTWETQYF. CDR3 nucleotide sequence: TGTGCCAGCAGCTTCGGGGGGACCACCTGGGAGACCCAGTACTTC.

Notes on this clonotype: A much bigger clone sits one base away, suggesting this may be a read error. The chain employs TRBV29-1 and TRBJ2-5; TRBD2 agrees at 7 bases. CDR3 size: 14 residues. The V gene end was trimmed by 3 bases and the J gene end by 11 bases; junction bases not matched to a gene: 15. Germline assignment: CDR1 SQVTM and CDR2 ANQGSEA. CDR3 bases: TGCAGCGTTGACGGCGGGAGAAGAAGGGATGAGCAGTACTTC. Its translation is CSVDGGRRRDEQYF.

This clonotype came up a few times. The V gene is TRBV7-2, the J gene TRBJ2-7; 10 bases match TRBD2. The germline CDR1 and CDR2 sequences are SGHTA and FQGNSA. V gave up 1 base and J gave up 2 bases; unmatched junction bases: 2. The CDR3 contains 15 residues. The CDR3 protein is CASSLVGTSAYEQYF. The CDR3 DNA is TGTGCCAGCAGCTTAGTTGGGACTAGCGCCTACGAGCAGTACTTC.

This clonotype was counted only a few times. The chain joins TRBV12-3 or TRBV12-4 to TRBJ1-2; 7 bases match TRBD1. The junction had 4 bases not matched to a gene; V was cut back by 7 bases and J by 2 bases. This CDR3 comprises 13 residues. CDR3 in amino acids: CASIQDRNYGYTF. CDR3 in DNA: TGTGCCAGCATACAGGACAGGAACTATGGCTACACCTTC.

This clonotype was seen ten or more times. This chain connects TRBV2 to TRBJ2-7; D uncertain. Germline V gene lookup returns CDR1 SNHLY and CDR2 FYNNEI. CDR3 size: 13 residues. V was clipped by 4 bases and J by 2 bases, with 9 bases between them. Here the CDR3 reads CASSGPGTYEQYF. The CDR3 DNA sequence: TGTGCCAGCAGTGGGCCGGGTACCTACGAGCAGTACTTC. Based on the CDR3 plus reference TRBV2 and TRBJ2-7, the full variable domain is EPEVTQTPSHQVTQMGQEVILRCVPISNHLYFYWYRQILGQKVEFLVSFYNNEISEKSEIFDDQFSVERPDGSNFTLKIRSTKLEDSAMYFCASSGPGTYEQYFGPGTRLTVT.

This rearrangement joins TRBV28 to TRBJ2-5; D might be TRBD2 (6 bases). Trimming shortened V by 6 bases and J by 13 bases, and 15 bases separated the two germline ends. CDR1 is MDHEN and CDR2 is SYDVKM in the germline V gene. The CDR3 totals 11 residues. The CDR3 DNA sequence: TGTGCCAGCAGCCTCCGGGACTCTCTGTACTTC. Its translation is CASSLRDSLYF.

The rearrangement uses TRBV7-9 and TRBJ2-7; 7 positions match TRBD1. The CDR3 totals 15 residues. Unmatched junction bases numbered 8, after V lost 4 bases and J lost 2 bases. Germline CDR1 SEHNR, CDR2 FQNEAQ (reference sequence). In DNA form, the CDR3 reads TGTGCCAGCAGCTCCGCCGAGACAGGGACCTACGAGCAGTACTTC. Translating it yields CASSSAETGTYEQYF.

The chain combines TRBV7-9 with TRBJ2-1; D is unclear. The J call could be wrong; TRBJ2-7 is a better fit for the DNA end. The CDR3 has 14 residues. Germline V gene lookup returns CDR1 SEHNR and CDR2 FQNEAQ (reference sequence). The CDR3 DNA reads as TGTGCCAGCAGCCGTCTAACAGAGAGCAATGAGCAGTACTTC. Translated, it gives CASSRLTESNEQYF.

The rearrangement links TRBV7-9 to TRBJ2-1; D gene unclear. This CDR3 has 12 amino acids. CDR1 and CDR2 (germline): SEHNR, FQNEAQ (reference sequence). Written as DNA, the CDR3 is TGTGCTGGGGAAAGCTCCTACAATGAGCAGTTCTTC. Protein sequence: CAGESSYNEQFF.

Notes on this clonotype: The junction and the germline gene differ at one end; a read error may be behind it. J is TRBJ2-7 and V is TRBV28; D ambiguous. The CDR3 loop spans 13 amino acids. In germline, CDR1 is MDHEN, CDR2 SYDVKM. CDR3 protein: CATNGVSSYEQHF. CDR3 bases: TGTGCCACCAATGGGGTTAGCTCCTACGAGCAGCACTTC. The complete variable domain, with remaining parts taken from reference TRBV28 and TRBJ2-7, reads DVKVTQSSRYLVKRTGEKVFLECVQDMDHENMFWYRQDPGLGLRLIYFSYDVKMKEKGDIPEGYSVSREKKERFSLILESASTNQTSMYLCATNGVSSYEQHFGPGTRLTVT.

This chain connects TRBV20-1 to TRBJ2-3; 13 bases are shared with TRBD2. The CDR3 runs 18 residues. Germline CDR1 reads DFQATT; CDR2 reads SNEGSKA (reference sequence). Unmatched junction bases numbered 10, after V lost 0 bases and J lost 4 bases. The CDR3 DNA follows: TGCAGTGCTAGAGATCCCCAACTAGCGGGAGGGCCCGCAGATACGCAGTATTTT. This codes for CSARDPQLAGGPADTQYF.

This clonotype was seen only a few times. The V gene is TRBV6-2 or TRBV6-3, the J gene TRBJ1-5, with 9 bases aligning to TRBD1. Trimming cost V 2 bases and J 4 bases; bases outside gene matches: 6. CDR1 and CDR2 from the germline V gene are MNHEY and SVGEGT. There are 16 residues in the CDR3. This CDR3 reads CASSYPRTGANQPQHF. CDR3 nucleotides: TGTGCCAGCAGTTACCCGCGGACAGGGGCGAATCAGCCCCAGCATTTT.